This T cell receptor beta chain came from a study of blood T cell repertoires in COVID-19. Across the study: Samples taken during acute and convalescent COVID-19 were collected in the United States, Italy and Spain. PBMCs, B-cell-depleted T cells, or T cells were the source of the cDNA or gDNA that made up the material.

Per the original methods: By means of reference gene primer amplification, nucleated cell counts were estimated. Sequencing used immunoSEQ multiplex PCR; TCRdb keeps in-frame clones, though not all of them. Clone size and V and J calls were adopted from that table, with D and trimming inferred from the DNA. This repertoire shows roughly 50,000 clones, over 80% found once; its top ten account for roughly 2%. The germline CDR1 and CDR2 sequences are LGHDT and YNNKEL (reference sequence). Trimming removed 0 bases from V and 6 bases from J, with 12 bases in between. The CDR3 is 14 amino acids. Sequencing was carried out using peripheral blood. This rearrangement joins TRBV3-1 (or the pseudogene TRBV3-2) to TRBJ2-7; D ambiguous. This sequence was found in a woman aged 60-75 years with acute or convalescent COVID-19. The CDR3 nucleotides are TGTGCCAGCAGCCAAGATGGGTACAGAAGCGAGCAGTACTTC. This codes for CASSQDGYRSEQYF.